These T cell receptor beta chains were read from a single sample in a study of naive and memory T cell subsets. One entry per CDR3 protein, called by TCRdb with MiXCR from the UMI-ligation and nested PCR reads. The data contain approximately 150,000 distinct CDR3 sequences, over 20% of them singletons. Sequences were obtained from naive CD4+ T cells from blood. The receptors originated from a human donor in good health. Each CDR3 is given with its conserved first and last residue. The order of the fields is J gene, V gene, D gene, clone size, CDR3 DNA, CDR3 protein. The D gene is left open where the match is weak. Rows may omit the clone size; those that give it use once, few, many or a size class.

j_call: TRBJ2-2; v_call: TRBV5-1; d_call: TRBD2; clone_size: NA; cdr3_nt: TGCGCCAGCAGCTTGAAGCGGGGGGTCGGGGCCGCGAACACCGGGGAGCTGTTTTTT; cdr3_aa: CASSLKRGVGAANTGELFF
j_call: TRBJ2-7; v_call: TRBV18; d_call: TRBD1; clone_size: NA; cdr3_nt: TGTGCCAGCTCACCGGGACAGACCTACGAGCAGTACTTC; cdr3_aa: CASSPGQTYEQYF
j_call: TRBJ2-7; v_call: TRBV7-2; d_call: NA; clone_size: NA; cdr3_nt: TGTGCCAGCAGCCCTCAGACAGGTCCCTACGAGCAGTACTTC; cdr3_aa: CASSPQTGPYEQYF
j_call: TRBJ1-1; v_call: TRBV7-9; d_call: NA; clone_size: few; cdr3_nt: TGTGCCAGCCATGCGGGGGCAGCGAACACTGAAGCTTTCTTT; cdr3_aa: CASHAGAANTEAFF
j_call: TRBJ2-1; v_call: TRBV10-2; d_call: NA; clone_size: NA; cdr3_nt: TGCGCCAGCAGTGGAGGGGGTAGAGACGGTGAGCAGTTCTTC; cdr3_aa: CASSGGGRDGEQFF
j_call: TRBJ1-1; v_call: TRBV27; d_call: TRBD1; clone_size: NA; cdr3_nt: TGTGCCAGCAGTCCCCTCCGAGGCAGGGGGCATGAAGCTTTCTTT; cdr3_aa: CASSPLRGRGHEAFF
j_call: TRBJ2-2; v_call: TRBV12-5; d_call: NA; clone_size: NA; cdr3_nt: TGTGCTAGTGGTTTTTCAGGGAGGTCTACCGGGGAGCTGTTTTTT; cdr3_aa: CASGFSGRSTGELFF
j_call: TRBJ2-1; v_call: TRBV5-1; d_call: NA; clone_size: few; cdr3_nt: TGCGCCAGCAGCTTGGATATCGGACCAGCCGGGTCGGAGCAGTTCTTC; cdr3_aa: CASSLDIGPAGSEQFF
j_call: TRBJ2-6; v_call: TRBV20-1; d_call: NA; clone_size: NA; cdr3_nt: TGCAGTGCTAGCAATCGTCGCCCCTTATTGAGTGGGGCCAACGTCCTGACTTTC; cdr3_aa: CSASNRRPLLSGANVLTF
j_call: TRBJ2-2; v_call: TRBV28; d_call: TRBD2; clone_size: few; cdr3_nt: TGTGCCAGCAGTCGAGCGGGAGCGAACACCGGGGAGCTGTTTTTT; cdr3_aa: CASSRAGANTGELFF
j_call: TRBJ2-1; v_call: TRBV7-9; d_call: NA; clone_size: NA; cdr3_nt: TGTGCCAGCAGCTTTGGACTGAGCAATGAGCAGTTCTTC; cdr3_aa: CASSFGLSNEQFF
j_call: TRBJ2-1; v_call: TRBV29-1; d_call: NA; clone_size: NA; cdr3_nt: TGCAGCGTTGGTGTGGCAGGGGGGTCTTTCAATGAGCAGTTCTTC; cdr3_aa: CSVGVAGGSFNEQFF
j_call: TRBJ1-1; v_call: TRBV7-9; d_call: NA; clone_size: NA; cdr3_nt: TGTGCCAGCAGCTTAGCTCCGACAGTATCGGACACTGAAGCTTTCTTT; cdr3_aa: CASSLAPTVSDTEAFF
j_call: TRBJ1-1; v_call: TRBV27; d_call: NA; clone_size: few; cdr3_nt: TGTGCCAGCCGCCAAGAAGGTGTATCGAGGAACACTGAAGCTTTCTTT; cdr3_aa: CASRQEGVSRNTEAFF
j_call: TRBJ1-4; v_call: TRBV11-2; d_call: NA; clone_size: few; cdr3_nt: TGTGCCAGCAGCTCAGGATCGGGATCGCCGGCAACAGAACTGTTTTTT; cdr3_aa: CASSSGSGSPATELFF
j_call: TRBJ2-5; v_call: TRBV6-5; d_call: TRBD1; clone_size: NA; cdr3_nt: TGTGCCAGCAGTTATTCCGGGACAGGGACAGAGACCCAGTACTTC; cdr3_aa: CASSYSGTGTETQYF
j_call: TRBJ2-3; v_call: TRBV7-9; d_call: TRBD2; clone_size: NA; cdr3_nt: TGTGCCAGCAGCGACGGGACTACCCTATATACGCAGTATTTT; cdr3_aa: CASSDGTTLYTQYF
j_call: TRBJ1-3; v_call: TRBV12-3/TRBV12-4; d_call: NA; clone_size: many; cdr3_nt: TGTGCCAGCACCTATACCGACAGTATCAACACCATATATTTT; cdr3_aa: CASTYTDSINTIYF